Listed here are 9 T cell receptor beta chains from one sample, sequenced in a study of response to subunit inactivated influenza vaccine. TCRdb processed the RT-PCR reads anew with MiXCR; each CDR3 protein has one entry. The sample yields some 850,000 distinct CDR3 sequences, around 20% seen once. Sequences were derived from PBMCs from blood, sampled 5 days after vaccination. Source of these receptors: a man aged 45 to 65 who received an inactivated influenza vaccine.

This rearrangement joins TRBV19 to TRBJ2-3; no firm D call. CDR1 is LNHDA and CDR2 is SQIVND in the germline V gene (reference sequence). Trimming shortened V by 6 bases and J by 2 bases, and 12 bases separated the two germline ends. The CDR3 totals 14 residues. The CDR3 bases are TGTGCCAGTAGACCGGCACAGTCCACAGATACGCAGTATTTT. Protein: CASRPAQSTDTQYF.

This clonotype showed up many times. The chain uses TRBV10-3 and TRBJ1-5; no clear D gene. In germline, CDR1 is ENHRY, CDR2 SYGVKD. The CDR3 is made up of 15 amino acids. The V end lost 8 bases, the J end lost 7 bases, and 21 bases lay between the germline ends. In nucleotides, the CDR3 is TGTGCCATCGGGGAGCACAGTGAATTGGACCAGCCCCAGCATTTT. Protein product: CAIGEHSELDQPQHF.

CDR3 in DNA: TGTGCCAGCAGCCCGGGTGGACAGGCGTTGATGCAGTACTTC. Translation: CASSPGGQALMQYF. The chain is built from TRBV7-2 and TRBJ2-7; 7 bases align to TRBD1. The CDR3 is 14 residues long. J lost 9 bases, V lost 5 bases, and 13 bases had no gene match. Germline assignment: CDR1 SGHTA and CDR2 FQGNSA.

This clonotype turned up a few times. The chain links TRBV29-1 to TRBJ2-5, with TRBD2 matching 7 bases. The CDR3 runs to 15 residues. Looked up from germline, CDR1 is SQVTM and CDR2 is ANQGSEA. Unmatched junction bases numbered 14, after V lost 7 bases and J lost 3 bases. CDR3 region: CSAKGKAGSEETQYF. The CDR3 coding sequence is TGCAGCGCCAAAGGCAAAGCGGGATCAGAAGAGACCCAGTACTTC.

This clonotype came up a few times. CDR3 sequence (DNA): TGTGCCAGCAGTATAACAGGGATGAACACTGAAGCTTTCTTT. This translates into CASSITGMNTEAFF. The chain is built from TRBV12-3 or TRBV12-4 and TRBJ1-1, with D maybe TRBD1 (6 bases). CDR3 size: 14 residues. The ends were cut back, 5 bases at V and 0 bases at J, with 10 bases in the middle.

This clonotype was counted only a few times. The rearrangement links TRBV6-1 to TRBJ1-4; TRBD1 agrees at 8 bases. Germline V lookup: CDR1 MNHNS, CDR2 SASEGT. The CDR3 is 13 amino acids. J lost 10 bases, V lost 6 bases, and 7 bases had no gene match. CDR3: CASRGGQGAKLFF. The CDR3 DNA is TGTGCCAGCAGGGGTGGACAGGGTGCAAAACTGTTTTTT.

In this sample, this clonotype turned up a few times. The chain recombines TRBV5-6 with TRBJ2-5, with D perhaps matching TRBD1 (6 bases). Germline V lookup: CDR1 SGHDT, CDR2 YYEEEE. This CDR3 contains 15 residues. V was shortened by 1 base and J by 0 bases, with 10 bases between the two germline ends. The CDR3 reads CASSLKGEYQETQYF. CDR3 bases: TGTGCCAGCAGCTTGAAGGGGGAGTACCAAGAGACCCAGTACTTC.

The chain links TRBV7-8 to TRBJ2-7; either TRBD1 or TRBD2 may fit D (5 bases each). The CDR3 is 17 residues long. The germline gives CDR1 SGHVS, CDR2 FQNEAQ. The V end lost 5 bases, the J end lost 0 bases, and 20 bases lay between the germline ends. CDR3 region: CASSQSRSGAYSYEQYF. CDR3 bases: TGTGCCAGCAGCCAATCCCGTTCCGGGGCCTACTCCTACGAGCAGTACTTC.

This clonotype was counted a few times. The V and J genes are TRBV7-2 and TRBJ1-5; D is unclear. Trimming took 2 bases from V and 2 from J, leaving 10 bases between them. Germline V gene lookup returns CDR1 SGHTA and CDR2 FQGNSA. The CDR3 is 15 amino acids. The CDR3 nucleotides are TGTGCCAGCAGCTTAAGGTCCGGGGGCAATCAGCCCCAGCATTTT. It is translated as CASSLRSGGNQPQHF.